These 21 T cell receptor beta chains were all obtained from the same sample, sequenced in a study of chemoradiotherapy in HPV16-positive cancers. Assay: immunoSEQ multiplex PCR; the TCRdb copy retains only in-frame clones and omits some. The sample consists of about 29,000 clones, roughly nine tenths of them appearing once. Sequencing used blood, obtained from a patient who underwent chemoradiotherapy. The receptors originated from a human donor with HPV-associated anogenital cancer.

The rearrangement links TRBV6-5 to TRBJ2-1; TRBD1 matches 7 bases. This CDR3 comprises 16 residues. The germline V gene has CDR1 MNHEY and CDR2 SVGAGI. J lost 7 bases, V lost 3 bases, and 12 bases had no gene match. CDR3: CASSYWWTGQKNEQFF. The CDR3 coding sequence is TGTGCCAGCAGTTATTGGTGGACAGGACAAAAAAATGAGCAGTTCTTC.

This rearrangement joins TRBV20-1 to TRBJ2-3, with 7 bases that match TRBD2. The CDR3 is 11 residues long. The V segment lost 6 bases and the J segment 4 bases; nucleotides outside the gene matches: 1. The germline gives CDR1 DFQATT, CDR2 SNEGSKA (reference sequence). The CDR3 coding sequence is TGCAGTGCCCTAGCGGCAGATACGCAGTATTTT. Translated: CSALAADTQYF.

The rearrangement links TRBV18 to TRBJ2-7; 10 nucleotides agree with TRBD1. The CDR3 contains 15 residues. The V segment lost 0 bases and the J segment 3 bases; nucleotides outside the gene matches: 2. The germline CDR1 and CDR2 sequences are KGHSH and LQKENI. The CDR3 is CASSPPGQGFYEQYF. The CDR3 region has the DNA TGTGCCAGCTCACCACCGGGACAGGGGTTCTACGAGCAGTACTTC.

The chain combines TRBV7-9 with TRBJ2-2, with TRBD2 matching over 7 bases. CDR1 and CDR2 from the germline V gene are SEHNR and FQNEAQ (reference sequence). The CDR3 consists of 17 residues. Unmatched junction bases numbered 7, after V lost 1 base and J lost 2 bases. The CDR3 is CASSLEAGVLNTGELFF. The CDR3 coding sequence is TGTGCCAGCAGCTTAGAGGCGGGGGTTCTAAACACCGGGGAGCTGTTTTTT. The variable domain in full, completed from reference TRBV7-9 and TRBJ2-2, reads DTGVSQNPRHKITKRGQNVTFRCDPISEHNRLYWYRQTLGQGPEFLTYFQNEAQLEKSRLLSDRFSAERPKGSFSTLEIQRTEQGDSAMYLCASSLEAGVLNTGELFFGEGSRLTVL.

This clone appeared once. The V gene is TRBV5-1, the J gene TRBJ2-5, with a tentative D call TRBD2 (5 bases). CDR1 SGHRS and CDR2 YFSETQ come from the germline V gene. The CDR3 extends over 14 amino acids. With 1 base removed from V and 5 bases from J, the gap between germline ends came to 12 bases. CDR3 sequence reads: CASSLSGGGETQYF. CDR3 in DNA: TGCGCCAGCAGCTTGTCTGGAGGCGGCGAGACCCAGTACTTC.

This chain connects TRBV2 to TRBJ2-7; D is possibly TRBD2 (6 bases). The V end was cut by 4 bases, the J end by 0 bases, with 13 bases between. CDR1 and CDR2 (germline): SNHLY, FYNNEI. This CDR3 has 15 amino acids. The CDR3, as DNA: TGTGCCAGCAGTGTGAGTCTAGCGAGCTCCTACGAGCAGTACTTC. It codes for CASSVSLASSYEQYF.

In its sample, this clone was seen once. The chain combines TRBV28 with TRBJ1-2; 8 bases agree with TRBD1. Germline trimming cut 4 bases from V and 5 bases from J; bases unmatched to any gene: 9. The germline CDR1 and CDR2 sequences are MDHEN and SYDVKM. This CDR3 region has 15 residues. The CDR3 DNA is TGTGCCAGCAGTTCTGCTGACAGGGGCGATTATGGCTACACCTTC. Translating it yields CASSSADRGDYGYTF.

The J gene is TRBJ2-3, the V gene TRBV5-1; perhaps TRBD1 as D (5 bases). The V gene's germline CDR1 is SGHRS and CDR2 YFSETQ. V lost 3 bases and J 4 bases, leaving 15 bases between the germline ends. This CDR3 is 15 amino acids long. CDR3 DNA sequence: TGCGCCAGCAGCTCCAGGGTAGGTGAGGCAGATACGCAGTATTTT. It is translated as CASSSRVGEADTQYF.

This rearrangement joins TRBV4-1 to TRBJ2-5; 8 bases are a match to TRBD1. The CDR3 spans 15 residues. Germline loops: CDR1 MGHRA, CDR2 YSYEKL. The junction had 7 bases not matched to a gene; V was cut back by 6 bases and J by 1 base. The CDR3 DNA sequence: TGCGCCAGCAGTCCACGGGACAGGCCCCAAGAGACCCAGTACTTC. Its protein product is CASSPRDRPQETQYF.

The V call is TRBV6-5, the J call TRBJ2-7; 8 bases map to TRBD1. CDR3 length: 15 residues. Germline assignment: CDR1 MNHEY and CDR2 SVGAGI. The junction had 7 bases not matched to a gene; V was cut back by 6 bases and J by 0 bases. The CDR3 sequence is CASRLQGDLSYEQYF. The DNA for the CDR3 is TGTGCCAGCAGGTTACAGGGGGACCTCTCCTACGAGCAGTACTTC.

The chain is built from TRBV29-1 and TRBJ2-1, with D unclear. The germline V gene has CDR1 SQVTM and CDR2 ANQGSEA. The CDR3 runs to 14 residues. The germline V and J ends were trimmed by 2 bases and 1 base, with 9 bases remaining between them. CDR3 in amino acids: CSVESKGSYNEQFF. CDR3 nucleotides: TGCAGCGTTGAATCTAAGGGATCCTACAATGAGCAGTTCTTC.

The rearrangement links TRBV6-5 to TRBJ1-2; unclear D gene. V was cut by 5 bases and J by 2 bases, with 9 bases left in between. CDR3 length equals 13 residues. Per germline, CDR1 MNHEY and CDR2 SVGAGI. In DNA form, the CDR3 reads TGTGCCAGCAGTCGGGCCCTCAACTATGGCTACACCTTC. This codes for CASSRALNYGYTF.

This chain joins TRBV5-1 and TRBJ2-5; no definite D call. This CDR3 spans 14 amino acids. Trimming pared 0 bases from V and 5 bases from J, leaving 11 bases between. CDR1 and CDR2 from the germline V gene are SGHRS and YFSETQ. For the CDR3, the DNA is TGCGCCAGCAGCTTGGGGGAAATTGGTGAGACCCAGTACTTC. Its translation: CASSLGEIGETQYF. The full variable domain, in which reference TRBV5-1 and TRBJ2-5 provide the parts outside the CDR3, is KAGVTQTPRYLIKTRGQQVTLSCSPISGHRSVSWYQQTPGQGLQFLFEYFSETQRNKGNFPGRFSGRQFSNSRSEMNVSTLELGDSALYLCASSLGEIGETQYFGPGTRLLVL.

This chain links TRBV4-3 with TRBJ2-1; 7 positions agree with TRBD2. The CDR3 consists of 16 residues. J was trimmed by 7 bases and V by 4 bases; bases with no gene match: 13. CDR1 is LGHNA, CDR2 YSLEER, per germline. The DNA of the CDR3 is TGCGCCAGCAGCCCCCTGGGGCGGGGCGGGAGAAATGAGCAGTTCTTC. Amino acid sequence: CASSPLGRGGRNEQFF.

The chain is built from TRBV18 and TRBJ1-2; no reliable D call. Trimming shortened V by 2 bases and J by 4 bases, and 11 bases separated the two germline ends. The CDR3 contains 14 residues. Germline V gene lookup returns CDR1 KGHSH and CDR2 LQKENI. Here the CDR3 DNA reads TGTGCCAGCTCACCATCGCTCGAGTTCTATGGCTACACCTTC. It encodes CASSPSLEFYGYTF.

The chain couples TRBV4-3 to TRBJ1-2, with 7 nucleotides matching TRBD1. The CDR3 consists of 15 residues. The trim removed 1 base at V and 4 bases at J, leaving 6 bases unmatched. Germline V gives CDR1 LGHNA, CDR2 YSLEER. CDR3 DNA: TGCGCCAGCAGCCAAGTCGAGGGGGCGATCTATGGCTACACCTTC. Its protein is CASSQVEGAIYGYTF.

This clone was observed once. The chain combines TRBV15 with TRBJ2-7; D is ambiguous. The CDR3 loop spans 13 amino acids. Germline loops: CDR1 LNHNV, CDR2 YYDKDF (reference sequence). Trimming took 5 bases from V and 2 from J, leaving 10 bases between them. The CDR3 coding sequence is TGTGCCACCAGCGGCCCCCACCCCTACGAGCAGTACTTC. Translating gives CATSGPHPYEQYF.

The genes are TRBV5-1 and TRBJ2-3; D call uncertain. This CDR3 is built from 16 residues. CDR1 is SGHRS, CDR2 YFSETQ, per germline. Trimming took 1 base from V and 5 from J, leaving 17 bases between them. CDR3 nucleotide sequence: TGCGCCAGCAGCTTGTTGTGGGGTGGACCTGGAGATACGCAGTATTTT. Translation gives CASSLLWGGPGDTQYF.

Here the CDR3 DNA reads TGTGCCAGCAGTTTAAGGGTCAGTATACGACAGATGAACACTGAAGCTTTCTTT. Translation: CASSLRVSIRQMNTEAFF. The gene calls are TRBV27 and TRBJ1-1; a possible D gene is TRBD1 (5 bases). Germline CDR1 reads MNHEY; CDR2 reads SMNVEV (reference sequence). V lost 2 bases and J lost 0, with 19 bases in between. CDR3 length equals 18 residues.

The chain combines TRBV6-1 with TRBJ1-4; D ambiguous. Germline-derived CDR1 and CDR2 are MNHNS and SASEGT. CDR3 length equals 17 residues. With 1 base removed from V and 6 bases from J, the gap between germline ends came to 18 bases. Written as DNA, the CDR3 is TGTGCCAGCAGTGAAGTAGTAAGGAGCGAAAAACATGAAAAACTGTTTTTT. Its translation: CASSEVVRSEKHEKLFF.

CDR3 sequence (DNA): TGCGCCAGCAGCCAAGATTTTGGGCGCGGGGTCCCTAGCACAGATACGCAGTATTTT. Amino acid sequence: CASSQDFGRGVPSTDTQYF. The chain links TRBV4-3 to TRBJ2-3, with a tentative D call TRBD2 (6 bases). Between the trimmed V and J ends, which lost 0 bases and 0 bases, there was a span of 19 bases. CDR1 LGHNA and CDR2 YSLEER come from the germline V gene. The CDR3 loop spans 19 amino acids.